This TCR beta chain is drawn from a study of T cell repertoires in cytomegalovirus infection. As for the study in general: Public TCR beta signature analysis indicated the presence of both CMV infection and matching HLA type. Notes on the study in general: Using cumulative public TCR beta family frequency, the authors identified those who carried CMV together with the relevant HLA. Dominating the ex vivo response were TCR beta clonotypes that were CMV-specific and HLA-C-restricted.

One entry per CDR3 protein results from TCRdb running MiXCR on the reads. The repertoire has fewer than 700,000 distinct CDR3 sequences, about 24% of them found once; the top ten carry 6.5% to 10%. The V end lost 6 bases, the J end lost 8 bases, and 16 bases lay between the germline ends. This CDR3 spans 14 amino acids. Germline-derived CDR1 and CDR2 are PRHDT and FYEKMQ (reference sequence). As to this clonotype: As yet, its antigen is unknown.

V usage is TRBV13 and J usage is TRBJ1-4; D gene uncertain. The sequenced sample consisted of CD8+ T cells from PBMCs. This receptor was identified in a human donor in good health (CMV status not recorded). Some clones in this sample may be carry-over from other donors' samples. CDR3 coding DNA: TGTGCCAGCAGTTTTGACCCCGCAGGCGAAAAACTGTTTTTT. Protein: CASSFDPAGEKLFF.